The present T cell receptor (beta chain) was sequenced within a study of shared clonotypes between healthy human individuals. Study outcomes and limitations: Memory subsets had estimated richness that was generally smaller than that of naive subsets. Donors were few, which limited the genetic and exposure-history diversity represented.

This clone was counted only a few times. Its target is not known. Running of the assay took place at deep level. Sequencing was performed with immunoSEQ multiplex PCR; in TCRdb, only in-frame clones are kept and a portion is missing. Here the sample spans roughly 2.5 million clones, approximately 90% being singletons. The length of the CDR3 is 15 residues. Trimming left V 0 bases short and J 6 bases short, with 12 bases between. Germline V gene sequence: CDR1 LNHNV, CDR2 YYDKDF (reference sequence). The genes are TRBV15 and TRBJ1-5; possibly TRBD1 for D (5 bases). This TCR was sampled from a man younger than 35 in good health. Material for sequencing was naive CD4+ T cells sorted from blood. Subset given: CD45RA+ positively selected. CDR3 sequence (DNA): TGTGCCACCAGCAGAGATCTGACAGTTTCTCAGCCCCAGCATTTT. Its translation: CATSRDLTVSQPQHF.